This T cell receptor (beta chain) appears in the sequencing data of a study of blood T cell repertoires in COVID-19. Study as a whole: Samples representing acute and convalescent COVID-19 were sourced from the United States, Italy and Spain. Sample material is recorded as cDNA or gDNA derived from T cells, B-cell-depleted T cells, or PBMCs.

Methods used by the authors: How many nucleated cells were present was estimated from reference gene primer amplification. Clones were read by immunoSEQ multiplex PCR, and TCRdb kept only the in-frame ones, dropping some. For V, J and clone size, that table is used; D and trimming come from the DNA. In the table there are around 200,000 clones, around 83% of which are singletons. V gave up 4 bases and J gave up 6 bases; unmatched junction bases: 5. The germline gives CDR1 SQVTM, CDR2 ANQGSEA. The CDR3 runs 12 residues. The sequence was collected from a man aged 35 to 55 with active or convalescent COVID-19. The sample consisted of peripheral blood. This rearrangement joins TRBV29-1 to TRBJ2-7; 8 nucleotides agree with TRBD2. The CDR3 spells CSVGPGGGEQYF. The CDR3 nucleotides read TGCAGCGTTGGCCCCGGGGGGGGCGAGCAGTACTTC.